This T cell receptor beta chain was profiled in a study of blood T cell repertoires in COVID-19. Across the whole study: T cells, B-cell-depleted T cells, or PBMCs supplied cDNA or gDNA.

Method: immunoSEQ multiplex PCR; TCRdb's copy keeps in-frame clones and lacks some. Among more than 350,000 clones listed, 89% were seen once. Unmatched junction bases numbered 7, after V lost 4 bases and J lost 5 bases. The germline V gene encodes CDR1 SEHNR and CDR2 FQNEAQ (reference sequence). This CDR3 region has 15 residues. This sequence joins TRBV7-9 and TRBJ1-2; TRBD1 agrees at 10 bases. The specimen was peripheral blood. This TCR was recovered from a woman aged 30 to 39 with COVID-19, enrolled during active disease. The CDR3 region has the DNA TGTGCCAGCAGCTCCCGGGACAGGGGCCTATATGGCTACACCTTC. Its protein is CASSSRDRGLYGYTF.